The clone carrying this TCR beta chain appeared a single time. Its matching antigen is unknown. Clones were read by immunoSEQ multiplex PCR, and TCRdb kept only the in-frame ones, dropping some. Among some 800,000 clones listed, roughly 92% were seen once. The data were taken from a study of shared clonotypes between healthy human individuals. Study results and caveats: Non-shared clonotypes showed lower generation probabilities than clonotypes common to all four donors. Across a handful of donors, naive CD4 shared roughly 5%, naive CD8 over 3%, memory CD4 roughly 2.2%, memory CD8 around 0.36%.

CDR1 is SGHAT and CDR2 is FQNNGV in the germline V gene. The CDR3 covers 17 residues. V trimming: 5 bases; J trimming: 7 bases; junction bases outside the gene matches: 16. CD45RO-negative, CCR7-positively selected cells formed the naive CD8 fraction, excluding terminally differentiated effector memory CD45RA+ cells. Sequenced sample: naive CD8+ T cells sorted from blood. The TCR originated in a man under 40 in good health. The rearrangement uses TRBV11-2 and TRBJ2-2, with 7 bases lining up with TRBD1. The CDR3 DNA follows: TGTGCCAGCAGCCTCGCTTGGGGTAGGGGGCGACTCGGGGAGCTGTTTTTT. Translation: CASSLAWGRGRLGELFF.